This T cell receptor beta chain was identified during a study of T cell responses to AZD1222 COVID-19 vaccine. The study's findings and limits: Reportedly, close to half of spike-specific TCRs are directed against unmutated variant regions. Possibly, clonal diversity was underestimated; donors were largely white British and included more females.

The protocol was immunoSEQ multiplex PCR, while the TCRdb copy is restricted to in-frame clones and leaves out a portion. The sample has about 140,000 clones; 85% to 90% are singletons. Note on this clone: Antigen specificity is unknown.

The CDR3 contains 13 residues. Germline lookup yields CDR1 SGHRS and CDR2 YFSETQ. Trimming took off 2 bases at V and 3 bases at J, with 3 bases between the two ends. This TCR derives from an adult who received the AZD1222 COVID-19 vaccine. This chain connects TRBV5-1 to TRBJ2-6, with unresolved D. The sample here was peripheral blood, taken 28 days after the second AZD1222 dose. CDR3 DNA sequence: TGCGCCAGCAGCTTTGGTGGGGCCAACGTCCTGACTTTC. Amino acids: CASSFGGANVLTF.